Listed here are 7 T cell receptor beta chains from one sample, sequenced in a study of T-cell reconstitution after alpha-beta-depleted transplantation in children. Study-level findings and limits: Newly produced T cells mostly accounted for T-cell counts and diversity one year post-transplant.

Antigens for these TCRs are unknown. Unique molecular identifiers were incorporated when the TCRbeta library was constructed. TCRdb redid the calling of the PCR reads with MiXCR, one entry per CDR3 protein. This sample yields around 270,000 distinct CDR3 sequences, of which nearly 8% are seen a single time; 9.1% belongs to the top ten. The source was peripheral blood, collected 360 days after TCRalphabeta/CD19-depleted stem cell transplant. The origin of the receptors is a female patient aged 2-10 years who had a stem cell transplant for Fanconi anemia, so the T cells may come from the graft donor.

This clonotype was observed at least ten times. This chain joins TRBV29-1 and TRBJ2-7; D ambiguous. The ends were cut back, 4 bases at V and 3 bases at J, with 19 bases in the middle. This CDR3 spans 15 amino acids. CDR1 and CDR2 from the germline V gene are SQVTM and ANQGSEA. CDR3 sequence reads: CSVGFGSGSDYEQYF. The CDR3, as DNA: TGCAGCGTTGGTTTCGGCAGTGGCAGTGACTACGAGCAGTACTTC.

This clonotype occurred many times. The chain joins TRBV6-5 to TRBJ2-1; D gene unclear. Germline V gene lookup returns CDR1 MNHEY and CDR2 SVGAGI. The CDR3 has 13 residues. V dropped 3 bases and J dropped 7 bases, with 10 bases sitting between them. This CDR3 is CASSYTTANEQFF. The CDR3 DNA reads TGTGCCAGCAGTTATACTACAGCAAATGAGCAGTTCTTC.

This clonotype was found many times. The chain has TRBV7-8 and TRBJ1-1; D not certain. Germline V gives CDR1 SGHVS, CDR2 FQNEAQ. V was pared by 1 base and J by 0 bases, with 12 bases between. The CDR3 is 16 residues long. The CDR3 protein is CASSLGKTPMNTEAFF. In DNA, the CDR3 is TGTGCCAGCAGCTTAGGGAAAACTCCTATGAACACTGAAGCTTTCTTT.

This clonotype was found a few times. The gene calls are TRBV27 and TRBJ1-1; tentative D call: TRBD1 (5 bases). The CDR3 has 15 residues. The germline gives CDR1 MNHEY, CDR2 SMNVEV (reference sequence). Trimming took 3 bases from V and 0 from J, leaving 11 bases between them. The CDR3 sequence is CASSLGGEMNTEAFF. The CDR3 DNA reads TGTGCCAGCAGTTTGGGGGGGGAAATGAACACTGAAGCTTTCTTT.

This clonotype was detected ten times or more. The chain employs TRBV20-1 and TRBJ1-2; D not resolved. V was clipped by 0 bases and J by 1 base, with 9 bases between them. The CDR3 is 14 amino acids. The V gene's germline CDR1 is DFQATT and CDR2 SNEGSKA (reference sequence). The CDR3 here is CSARDFRRNYGYTF. As DNA, the CDR3 is TGCAGTGCTAGAGATTTCAGGCGTAACTATGGCTACACCTTC.

This clonotype was observed a handful of times. The chain combines TRBV11-2 with TRBJ2-5, with D perhaps TRBD2 (6 bases). Germline V gene lookup returns CDR1 SGHAT and CDR2 FQNNGV. The CDR3 totals 15 residues. V lost 4 bases and J 6 bases, leaving 18 bases between the germline ends. In DNA, the CDR3 is TGTGCCAGCAGCTCCGCGGGGAGCGCGGTCCAGACCCAGTACTTC. Residues: CASSSAGSAVQTQYF.

This clonotype was seen at least ten times. The chain uses TRBV6-4 and TRBJ2-5, with 7 bases aligning to TRBD1. Germline-derived CDR1 and CDR2 are MRHNA and SNTAGT. The CDR3 contains 17 residues. V shed 0 bases and J 0 bases; nucleotides not matched to a gene: 7. The CDR3 protein is CASSDSGTDWYQETQYF. CDR3 DNA sequence: TGTGCCAGCAGTGACTCGGGGACAGACTGGTACCAAGAGACCCAGTACTTC.